This TCR beta chain was captured in a study of blood T cell repertoires in COVID-19. Study in general: Sample material is recorded as cDNA or gDNA derived from T cells, B-cell-depleted T cells, or PBMCs.

Germline assignment: CDR1 LGHNA and CDR2 YNFKEQ. This CDR3 is built from 14 residues. Trimming pared 4 bases from V and 0 bases from J, leaving 10 bases between. The method was immunoSEQ multiplex PCR; TCRdb's version includes in-frame clones alone and lacks a portion of them. Of about 280,000 clones listed, 80% to 90% are singletons. The sample was peripheral blood. The rearrangement links TRBV4-2 to TRBJ2-7; D call uncertain. This TCR derives from a man aged 35 to 55 with acute or convalescent COVID-19. In DNA, the CDR3 is TGTGCCAGCAGCCTGATGGAGACCTCCTACGAGCAGTACTTC. This sequence encodes CASSLMETSYEQYF.